The sequence of this TCR beta chain was determined in a study of T-cell memory formation after mild COVID-19. Study observations and caveats: Some clones that responded turned up in pre-infection memory, which suggests that cross-reactive memory joined in.

TCRdb analysed the 5' RACE reads with MiXCR anew, one entry per CDR3 protein. This table holds 100,000 to 120,000 distinct CDR3 sequences, 22% found once. Concerning this clonotype itself: Its antigen is currently unknown.

The clonotype comes from a man in his late teens or twenties who had mild COVID-19 (a few samples of this study predate the infection). Cell type and time point are not known. The sample taken for sequencing was PBMCs or a T cell subset sorted from them (not recorded which).

CDR3 nucleotides: TGTGCCAGCAGCCAGGAATGGGGGTATGAGCAGTTCTTC. It is translated as CASSQEWGYEQFF. This chain uses TRBV4-2 with TRBJ2-1; D might be TRBD1 or TRBD2, each matching 5 bases. This CDR3 is 13 amino acids long. With 3 bases removed from V and 8 bases from J, the gap between germline ends came to 11 bases. The germline CDR1 and CDR2 sequences are LGHNA and YNFKEQ.